The next 16 T cell receptor beta chains were all read from a single sample in a study of T cells after yellow fever vaccination. One entry per CDR3 protein, called by TCRdb with MiXCR from the 5' RACE reads. Altogether fewer than 90,000 distinct CDR3 sequences are present, 7.1% being singletons, with the ten largest covering 30% to 45%. This specimen consisted of CD8+ T cells sorted from PBMCs, obtained about 5 days after the first yellow fever vaccination. Receptors originate from a man between 18 and 29 years old who received the YFV17D yellow fever vaccine.

V usage is TRBV20-1 and J usage is TRBJ1-6; TRBD1 is a possible D gene (5 bases). V lost 1 base and J 10 bases, leaving 8 bases between the germline ends. This CDR3 has 12 amino acids. Per germline, CDR1 DFQATT and CDR2 SNEGSKA (reference sequence). The chain's CDR3 is CSARGGGSPLHF. In DNA form, the CDR3 reads TGCAGTGCTAGAGGGGGCGGGTCACCCCTCCACTTT.

Points on this clonotype: This may stem from a read error, because a much larger clone lies one nucleotide away. The V gene is TRBV9, the J gene TRBJ2-7; D might be TRBD1 or TRBD2, each matching 5 bases. The CDR3 sequence is 15 residues long. The germline V gene encodes CDR1 SGDLS and CDR2 YYNGEE. The CDR3 sequence is CASSVAAGSSNEQYF. The CDR3 nucleotides are TGTGCCAGCAGCGTAGCCGCAGGGAGCTCCAACGAGCAGTACTTC. Combining the CDR3 with reference TRBV9 and TRBJ2-7 gives the whole variable domain DSGVTQTPKHLITATGQRVTLRCSPRSGDLSVYWYQQSLDQGLQFLIQYYNGEERAKGNILERFSAQQFPDLHSELNLSSLELGDSALYFCASSVAAGSSNEQYFGPGTRLTVT.

This clonotype occurred a few times. The chain is built from TRBV4-1 and TRBJ1-1; D call uncertain. This CDR3 comprises 13 residues. The germline V gene encodes CDR1 MGHRA and CDR2 YSYEKL. V was cut by 5 bases and J by 0 bases, with 7 bases left in between. CDR3 in DNA: TGCGCCAGCAGCTTAGAGTTGAACACTGAAGCTTTCTTT. Translating gives CASSLELNTEAFF.

This clonotype was seen a few times. V gene TRBV6-5 combines with J gene TRBJ2-7; 7 positions match TRBD1. J gave up 3 bases and V 9 bases, and 5 bases lay outside the gene matches. Germline V gene sequence: CDR1 MNHEY, CDR2 SVGAGI. The CDR3 is 12 residues long. The CDR3 DNA reads TGTGCCAGTAGGACAGGAAACTACGAGCAGTACTTC. It encodes CASRTGNYEQYF.

In this sample, this clonotype turned up many times. The V and J genes are TRBV4-3 and TRBJ1-1; D ambiguous. Per germline, CDR1 LGHNA and CDR2 YSLEER. CDR3 length: 15 amino acids. V shed 0 bases and J shed 2 bases, with 10 bases lying between them. In nucleotides, the CDR3 is TGCGCCAGCAGCCAAGAGTGGCAGAGAAACACTGAAGCTTTCTTT. Its translation: CASSQEWQRNTEAFF.

Many counts were recorded for this clonotype. The rearrangement uses TRBV5-1 and TRBJ1-1; the D gene is possibly TRBD1 (5 bases). The CDR3 is made up of 15 amino acids. Germline V gene lookup returns CDR1 SGHRS and CDR2 YFSETQ. The V end was cut by 1 base, the J end by 2 bases, with 12 bases between. In nucleotides, the CDR3 is TGCGCCAGCAGCTTGATCGGGGGACTTAACACTGAAGCTTTCTTT. Its protein is CASSLIGGLNTEAFF.

This clonotype has just a few counts. The chain combines TRBV12-3 or TRBV12-4 with TRBJ1-2; the D gene is possibly TRBD1 (5 bases). The CDR3 sequence is 12 residues long. The V gene lost 4 bases and the J gene lost 4 bases, with 7 bases spanning the gap. CDR3 amino acids: CASSSGSYGYTF. The CDR3 DNA sequence: TGTGCCAGCAGTTCAGGGTCCTATGGCTACACCTTC.

In this sample, this clonotype turned up a few times. The CDR3: CASSALPVSSYEQYV. In DNA form, the CDR3 reads TGTGCCAGCAGCGCACTGCCCGTGAGCTCCTACGAGCAGTACGTC. The genes are TRBV6-1 and TRBJ2-7; no firm D call. The CDR3 is 15 amino acids. V was pared by 6 bases and J by 0 bases, with 15 bases between. Per the germline V gene, CDR1 is MNHNS and CDR2 is SASEGT.

The gene calls are TRBV12-3 or TRBV12-4 and TRBJ2-2; the D is unclear. V dropped 1 base and J dropped 4 bases, with 7 bases sitting between them. This CDR3 spans 14 amino acids. This CDR3 is CASSLEVATGELFF. CDR3 nucleotide sequence: TGTGCCAGCAGTTTAGAAGTAGCCACCGGGGAGCTGTTTTTT.

The sample holds many counts of this clonotype. This chain links TRBV2 with TRBJ1-4, with D possibly being TRBD1 (6 bases). The CDR3 consists of 17 residues. The germline gives CDR1 SNHLY, CDR2 FYNNEI. Trimming left V 4 bases short and J 0 bases short, with 15 bases between. This chain's CDR3 is CASSGPGQISTNEKLFF. The DNA of the CDR3 is TGTGCCAGCAGTGGTCCGGGACAAATTTCAACTAATGAAAAACTGTTTTTT. The full variable domain, with the rest looked up from reference TRBV2 and TRBJ1-4, is EPEVTQTPSHQVTQMGQEVILRCVPISNHLYFYWYRQILGQKVEFLVSFYNNEISEKSEIFDDQFSVERPDGSNFTLKIRSTKLEDSAMYFCASSGPGQISTNEKLFFGSGTQLSVL.

This clonotype was picked up a small number of times. The chain uses TRBV5-1 and TRBJ2-5; no clear D gene. Trimming stripped 2 bases from V and 0 bases from J, with 14 bases between. From germline, CDR1 is SGHRS and CDR2 YFSETQ. This CDR3 region has 16 residues. In DNA form, the CDR3 reads TGCGCCAGCAGCTTTCCCCATCACAGAGACCAAGAGACCCAGTACTTC. Amino acids: CASSFPHHRDQETQYF.

This clonotype was observed a handful of times. The V gene is TRBV20-1, the J gene TRBJ1-2; 9 nucleotides match TRBD1. CDR3 length: 14 residues. V was pared by 5 bases and J by 2 bases, with 6 bases of the junction left unmatched. Looked up from germline, CDR1 is DFQATT and CDR2 is SNEGSKA (reference sequence). CDR3 region: CSAVHRGQNYGYTF. Written as DNA, the CDR3 is TGCAGTGCTGTACACAGGGGGCAAAACTATGGCTACACCTTC.

This clonotype was found a few times. The genes are TRBV18 and TRBJ2-5; perhaps TRBD2 as D (5 bases). CDR1 and CDR2 from the germline V gene are KGHSH and LQKENI. The V end was cut by 3 bases, the J end by 2 bases, with 10 bases between. The CDR3 runs to 14 residues. CDR3 nucleotides: TGTGCCAGCTCACCGGGGAGCCGTCAAGAGACCCAGTACTTC. It specifies CASSPGSRQETQYF.

This clonotype came up many times. The chain carries TRBV5-6 and TRBJ2-7; 12 positions agree with TRBD2. Per the germline V gene, CDR1 is SGHDT and CDR2 is YYEEEE. The V gene end was trimmed by 4 bases and the J gene end by 6 bases; junction bases not matched to a gene: 11. The CDR3 is 16 amino acids. CDR3 coding DNA: TGTGCCAGCAGCGTCGGACTAGCGGGGCCCCGGGGCGAGCAGTACTTC. Translation gives CASSVGLAGPRGEQYF.

This clonotype was seen only a few times. The gene calls are TRBV4-3 and TRBJ2-2; maybe TRBD1 (6 bases). This CDR3 comprises 15 residues. Trimming pared 1 base from V and 4 bases from J, leaving 10 bases between. CDR1 is LGHNA and CDR2 is YSLEER in the germline V gene. The CDR3 DNA reads as TGCGCCAGCAGCCAAGGGACAGACCCCACCGGGGAGCTGTTTTTT. This sequence encodes CASSQGTDPTGELFF.

This clonotype was picked up a small number of times. This chain connects TRBV5-6 to TRBJ2-2; D remains unclear. V was trimmed by 0 bases and J by 4 bases, leaving 10 bases between them. The CDR3 has 15 residues. Germline V CDR1 and CDR2: SGHDT, YYEEEE. The CDR3 sequence is CASSLGDWGTGELFF. The CDR3 DNA reads TGTGCCAGCAGCTTGGGAGACTGGGGCACCGGGGAGCTGTTTTTT.